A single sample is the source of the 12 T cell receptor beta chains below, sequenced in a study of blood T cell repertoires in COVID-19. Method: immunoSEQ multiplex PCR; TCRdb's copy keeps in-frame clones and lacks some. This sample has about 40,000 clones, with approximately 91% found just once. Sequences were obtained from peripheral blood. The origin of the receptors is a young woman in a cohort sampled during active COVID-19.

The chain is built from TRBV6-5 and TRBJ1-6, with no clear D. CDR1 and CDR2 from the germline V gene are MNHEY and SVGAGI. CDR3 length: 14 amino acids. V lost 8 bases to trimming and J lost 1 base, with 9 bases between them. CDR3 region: CASHDISYNSPLHF. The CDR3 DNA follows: TGTGCCAGCCACGACATTTCCTATAATTCACCCCTCCACTTT.

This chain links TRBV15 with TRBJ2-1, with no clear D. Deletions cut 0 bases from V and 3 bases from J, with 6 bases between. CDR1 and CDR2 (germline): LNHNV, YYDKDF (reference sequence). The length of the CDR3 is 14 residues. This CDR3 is CATSRERHYNEQFF. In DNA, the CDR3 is TGTGCCACCAGCAGAGAAAGACACTACAATGAGCAGTTCTTC.

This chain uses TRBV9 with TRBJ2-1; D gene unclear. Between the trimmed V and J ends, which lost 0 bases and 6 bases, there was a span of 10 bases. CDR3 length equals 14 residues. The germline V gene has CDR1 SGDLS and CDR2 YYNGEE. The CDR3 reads CASSVATPLNEQFF. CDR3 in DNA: TGTGCCAGCAGCGTAGCTACCCCCCTCAATGAGCAGTTCTTC.

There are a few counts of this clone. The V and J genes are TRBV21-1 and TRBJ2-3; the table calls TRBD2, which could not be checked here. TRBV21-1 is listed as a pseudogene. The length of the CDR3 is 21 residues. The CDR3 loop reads CASSKRCGMAGGPLGINTQYF. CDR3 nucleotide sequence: TGTGCCAGCAGCAAGCGATGCGGAATGGCGGGAGGTCCATTGGGTATCAATACGCAGTATTTT.

The CDR3 DNA follows: TGTGCCAACCGACGGACATCTCAAGAGACCCAGTACTTC. It encodes CANRRTSQETQYF. The V gene is TRBV2, the J gene TRBJ2-5, with D possibly TRBD1 on 5 matching bases. Germline CDR1 reads SNHLY; CDR2 reads FYNNEI. V was cut by 10 bases and J by 2 bases, with 14 bases left in between. The CDR3 spans 13 residues. The complete variable domain, with remaining parts taken from reference TRBV2 and TRBJ2-5, reads EPEVTQTPSHQVTQMGQEVILRCVPISNHLYFYWYRQILGQKVEFLVSFYNNEISEKSEIFDDQFSVERPDGSNFTLKIRSTKLEDSAMYFCANRRTSQETQYFGPGTRLLVL.

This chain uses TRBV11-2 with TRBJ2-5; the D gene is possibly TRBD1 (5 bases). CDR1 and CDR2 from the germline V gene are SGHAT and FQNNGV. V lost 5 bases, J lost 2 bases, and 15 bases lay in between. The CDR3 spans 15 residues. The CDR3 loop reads CASSPGRRVQETQYF. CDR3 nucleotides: TGTGCCAGCAGCCCAGGCCGCAGGGTTCAAGAGACCCAGTACTTC.

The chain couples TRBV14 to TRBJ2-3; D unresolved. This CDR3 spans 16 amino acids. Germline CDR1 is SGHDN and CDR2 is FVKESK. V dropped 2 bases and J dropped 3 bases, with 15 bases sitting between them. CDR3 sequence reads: CASSQRRSAYTDTQYF. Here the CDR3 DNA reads TGTGCCAGCAGCCAACGTCGCTCAGCGTATACAGATACGCAGTATTTT.

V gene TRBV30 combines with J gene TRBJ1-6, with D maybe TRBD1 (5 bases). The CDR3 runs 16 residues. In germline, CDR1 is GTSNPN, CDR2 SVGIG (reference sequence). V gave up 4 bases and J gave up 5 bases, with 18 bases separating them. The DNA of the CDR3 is TGTGCCTGGAAGAGATGGGACTTTGACGATAATTCACCCCTCCACTTT. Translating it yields CAWKRWDFDDNSPLHF.

CDR3 in amino acids: CASSPPGTVSYEQYF. CDR3 nucleotides: TGTGCCAGCTCACCCCCAGGGACAGTCTCCTACGAGCAGTACTTC. The chain recombines TRBV18 with TRBJ2-7, with 7 bases matching TRBD1. The CDR3 has 15 amino acids. Germline trimming cut 3 bases from V and 0 bases from J; bases unmatched to any gene: 5. Looked up from germline, CDR1 is KGHSH and CDR2 is LQKENI.

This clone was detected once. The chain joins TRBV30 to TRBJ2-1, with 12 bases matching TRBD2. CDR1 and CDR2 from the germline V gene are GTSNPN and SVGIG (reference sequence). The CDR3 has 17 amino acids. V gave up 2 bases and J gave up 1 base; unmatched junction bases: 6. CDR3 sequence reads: CAWSPGLAGRSYNEQFF. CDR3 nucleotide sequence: TGTGCCTGGAGTCCGGGACTAGCGGGTAGATCCTACAATGAGCAGTTCTTC.

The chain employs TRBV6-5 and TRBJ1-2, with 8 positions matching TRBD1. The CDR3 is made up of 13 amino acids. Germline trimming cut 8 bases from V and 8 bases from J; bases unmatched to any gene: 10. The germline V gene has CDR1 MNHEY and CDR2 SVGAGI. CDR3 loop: CASQGAVQHGYTF. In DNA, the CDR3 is TGTGCCAGCCAGGGGGCGGTTCAACACGGCTACACCTTC.

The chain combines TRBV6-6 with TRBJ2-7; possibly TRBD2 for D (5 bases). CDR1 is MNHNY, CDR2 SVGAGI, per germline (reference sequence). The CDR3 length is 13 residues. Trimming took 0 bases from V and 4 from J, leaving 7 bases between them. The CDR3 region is CASSYSGLYEQYF. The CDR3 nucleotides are TGTGCCAGCAGTTACTCAGGACTTTACGAGCAGTACTTC.